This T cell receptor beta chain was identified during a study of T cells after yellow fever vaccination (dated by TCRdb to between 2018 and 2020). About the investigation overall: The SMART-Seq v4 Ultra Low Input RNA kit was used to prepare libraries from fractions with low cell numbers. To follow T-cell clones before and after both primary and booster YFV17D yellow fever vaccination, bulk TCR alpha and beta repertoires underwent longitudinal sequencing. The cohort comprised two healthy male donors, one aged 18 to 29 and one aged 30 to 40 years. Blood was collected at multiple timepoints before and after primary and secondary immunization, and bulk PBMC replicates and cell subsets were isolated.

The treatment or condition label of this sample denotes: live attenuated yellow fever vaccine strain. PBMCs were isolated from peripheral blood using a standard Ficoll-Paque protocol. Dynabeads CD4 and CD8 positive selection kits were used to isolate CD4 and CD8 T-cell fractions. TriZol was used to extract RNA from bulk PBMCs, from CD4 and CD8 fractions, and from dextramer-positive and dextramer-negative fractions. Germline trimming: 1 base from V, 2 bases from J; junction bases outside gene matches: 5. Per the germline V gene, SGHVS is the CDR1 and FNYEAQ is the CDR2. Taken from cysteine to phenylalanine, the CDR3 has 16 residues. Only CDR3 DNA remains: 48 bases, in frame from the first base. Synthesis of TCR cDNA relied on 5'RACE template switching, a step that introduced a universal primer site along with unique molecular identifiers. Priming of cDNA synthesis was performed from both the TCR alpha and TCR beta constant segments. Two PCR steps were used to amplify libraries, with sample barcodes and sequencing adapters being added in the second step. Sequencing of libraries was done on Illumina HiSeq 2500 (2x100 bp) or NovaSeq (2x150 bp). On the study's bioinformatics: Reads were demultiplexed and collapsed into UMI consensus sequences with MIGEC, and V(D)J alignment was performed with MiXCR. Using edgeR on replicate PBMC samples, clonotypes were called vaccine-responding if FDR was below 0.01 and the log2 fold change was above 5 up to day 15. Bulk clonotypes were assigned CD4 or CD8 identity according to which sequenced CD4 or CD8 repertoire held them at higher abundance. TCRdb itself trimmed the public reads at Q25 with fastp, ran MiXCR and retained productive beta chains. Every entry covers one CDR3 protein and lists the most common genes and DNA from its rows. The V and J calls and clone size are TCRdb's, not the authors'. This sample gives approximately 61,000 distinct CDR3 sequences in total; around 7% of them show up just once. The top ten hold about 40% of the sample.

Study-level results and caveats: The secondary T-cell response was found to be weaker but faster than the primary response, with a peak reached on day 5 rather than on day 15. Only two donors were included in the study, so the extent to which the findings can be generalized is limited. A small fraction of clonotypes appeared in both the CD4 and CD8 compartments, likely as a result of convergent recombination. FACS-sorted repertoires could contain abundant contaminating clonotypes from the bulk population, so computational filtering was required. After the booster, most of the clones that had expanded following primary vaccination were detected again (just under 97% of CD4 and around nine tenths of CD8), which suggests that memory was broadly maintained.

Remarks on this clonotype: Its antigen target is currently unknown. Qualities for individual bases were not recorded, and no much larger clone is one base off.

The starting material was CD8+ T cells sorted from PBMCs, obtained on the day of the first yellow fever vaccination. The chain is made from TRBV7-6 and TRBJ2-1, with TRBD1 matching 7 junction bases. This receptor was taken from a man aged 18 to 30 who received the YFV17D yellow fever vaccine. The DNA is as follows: TGTGCCAGCAGCTTAGGGACAGGACGGGCCTACAATGAGCAGTTCTTC. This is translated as CASSLGTGRAYNEQFF.